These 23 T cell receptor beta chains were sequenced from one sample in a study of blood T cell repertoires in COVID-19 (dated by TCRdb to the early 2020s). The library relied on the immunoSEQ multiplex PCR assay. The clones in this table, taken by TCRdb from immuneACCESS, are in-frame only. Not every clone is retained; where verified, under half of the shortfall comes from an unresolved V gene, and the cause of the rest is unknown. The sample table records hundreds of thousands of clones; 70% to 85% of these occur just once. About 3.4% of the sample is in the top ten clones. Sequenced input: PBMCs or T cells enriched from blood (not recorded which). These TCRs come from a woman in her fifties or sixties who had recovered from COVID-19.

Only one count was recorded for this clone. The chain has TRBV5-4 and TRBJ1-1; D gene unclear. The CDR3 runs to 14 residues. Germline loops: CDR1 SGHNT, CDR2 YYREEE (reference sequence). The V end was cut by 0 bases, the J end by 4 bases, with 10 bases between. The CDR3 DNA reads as TGTGCCAGCAGCTTGGGCAGGTCGGTCACTGAAGCTTTCTTT. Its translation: CASSLGRSVTEAFF.

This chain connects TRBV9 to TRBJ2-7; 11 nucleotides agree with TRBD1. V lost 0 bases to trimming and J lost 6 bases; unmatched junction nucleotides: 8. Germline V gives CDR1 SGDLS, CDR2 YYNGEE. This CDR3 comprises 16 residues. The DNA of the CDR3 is TGTGCCAGCAGCGTAGGGACAGGGGGCGCAATGGCCGAGCAGTACTTC. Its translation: CASSVGTGGAMAEQYF.

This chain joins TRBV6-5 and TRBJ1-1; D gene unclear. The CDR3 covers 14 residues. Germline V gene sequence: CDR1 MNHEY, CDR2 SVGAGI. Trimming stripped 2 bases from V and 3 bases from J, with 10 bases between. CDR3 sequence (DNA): TGTGCCAGCAGTTACACTACCGTGGACACTGAAGCTTTCTTT. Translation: CASSYTTVDTEAFF.

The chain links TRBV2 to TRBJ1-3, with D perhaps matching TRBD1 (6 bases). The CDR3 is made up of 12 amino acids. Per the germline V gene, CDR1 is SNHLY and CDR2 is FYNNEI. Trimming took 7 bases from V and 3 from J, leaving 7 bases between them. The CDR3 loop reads CASNRDGNTIYF. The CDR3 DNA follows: TGTGCCAGCAACAGGGATGGAAACACCATATATTTT.

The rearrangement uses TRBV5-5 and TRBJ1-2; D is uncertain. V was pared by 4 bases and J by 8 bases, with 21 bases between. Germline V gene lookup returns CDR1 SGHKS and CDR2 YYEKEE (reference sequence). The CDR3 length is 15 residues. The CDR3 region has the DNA TGTGCCAGCAGCCCTTTGAGAGAGCCTCTAGTAGGCTACACCTTC. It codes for CASSPLREPLVGYTF.

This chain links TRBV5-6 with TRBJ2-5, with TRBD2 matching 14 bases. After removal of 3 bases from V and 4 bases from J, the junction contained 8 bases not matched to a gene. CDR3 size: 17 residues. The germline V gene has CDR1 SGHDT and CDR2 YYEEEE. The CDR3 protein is CASSSRLAGGPRETQYF. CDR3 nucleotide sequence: TGTGCCAGCAGCTCACGACTAGCGGGAGGGCCGCGAGAGACCCAGTACTTC.

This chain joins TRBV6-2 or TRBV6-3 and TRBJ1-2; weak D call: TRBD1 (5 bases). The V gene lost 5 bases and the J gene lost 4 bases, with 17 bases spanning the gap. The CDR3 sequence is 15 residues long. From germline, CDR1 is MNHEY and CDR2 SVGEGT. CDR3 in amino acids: CASSGLTGTVYGYTF. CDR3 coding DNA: TGTGCCAGCAGTGGACTCACCGGGACTGTCTATGGCTACACCTTC.

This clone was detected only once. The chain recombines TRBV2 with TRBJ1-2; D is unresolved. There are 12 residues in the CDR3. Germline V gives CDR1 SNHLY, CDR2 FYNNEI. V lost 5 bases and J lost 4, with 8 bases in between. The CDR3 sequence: CASSPTVYGYTF. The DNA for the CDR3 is TGTGCCAGCAGTCCAACTGTCTATGGCTACACCTTC.

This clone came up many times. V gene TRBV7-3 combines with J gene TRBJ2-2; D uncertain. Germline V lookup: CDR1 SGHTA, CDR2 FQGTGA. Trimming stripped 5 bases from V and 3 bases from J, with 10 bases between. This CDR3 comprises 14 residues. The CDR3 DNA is TGTGCCAGCAGCCACACAGTGGACACCGGGGAGCTGTTTTTT. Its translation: CASSHTVDTGELFF.

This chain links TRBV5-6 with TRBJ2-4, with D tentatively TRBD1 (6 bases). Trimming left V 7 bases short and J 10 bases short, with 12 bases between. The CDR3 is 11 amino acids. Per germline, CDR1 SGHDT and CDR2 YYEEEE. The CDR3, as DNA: TGTGCCAGCTCAGCTAGGGGGATTCAGTACTTC. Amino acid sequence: CASSARGIQYF. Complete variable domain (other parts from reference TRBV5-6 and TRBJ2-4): DAGVTQSPTHLIKTRGQQVTLRCSPKSGHDTVSWYQQALGQGPQFIFQYYEEEERQRGNFPDRFSGHQFPNYSSELNVNALLLGDSALYLCASSARGIQYFGAGTRLSVL.

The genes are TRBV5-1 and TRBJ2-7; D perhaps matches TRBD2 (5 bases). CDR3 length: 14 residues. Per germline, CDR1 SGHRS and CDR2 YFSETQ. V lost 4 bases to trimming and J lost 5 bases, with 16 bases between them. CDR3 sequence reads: CASSVGLVSNEQYF. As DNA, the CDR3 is TGCGCCAGCAGCGTTGGACTGGTTTCCAACGAGCAGTACTTC.

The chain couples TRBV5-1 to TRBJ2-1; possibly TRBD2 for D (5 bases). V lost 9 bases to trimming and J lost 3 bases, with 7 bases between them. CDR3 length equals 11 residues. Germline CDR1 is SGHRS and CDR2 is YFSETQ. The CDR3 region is CATGDYNEQFF. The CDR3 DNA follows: TGCGCCACCGGGGACTACAATGAGCAGTTCTTC.

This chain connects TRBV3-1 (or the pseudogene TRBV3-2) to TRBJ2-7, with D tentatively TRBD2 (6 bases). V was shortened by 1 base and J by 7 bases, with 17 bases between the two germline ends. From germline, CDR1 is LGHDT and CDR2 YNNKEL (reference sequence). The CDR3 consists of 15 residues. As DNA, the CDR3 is TGTGCCAGCAGCCAAGCAAGCGGACGGCGGGAAGAGCAGTACTTC. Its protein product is CASSQASGRREEQYF.

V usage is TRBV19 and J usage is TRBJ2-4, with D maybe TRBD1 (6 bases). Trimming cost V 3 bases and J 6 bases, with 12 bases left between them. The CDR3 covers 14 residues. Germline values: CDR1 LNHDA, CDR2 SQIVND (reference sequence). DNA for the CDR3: TGTGCCAGTAGTATTACAGGGCAGGGAAACATTCAGTACTTC. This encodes CASSITGQGNIQYF.

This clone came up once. DNA of the CDR3: TGCGCCAGCAGCTTGGCCGTAGGGGCCTACACAGATACGCAGTATTTT. It specifies CASSLAVGAYTDTQYF. V is TRBV5-1 and J is TRBJ2-3; tentative D call: TRBD1 (5 bases). V was trimmed by 0 bases and J by 2 bases, leaving 13 bases between them. Germline V gives CDR1 SGHRS, CDR2 YFSETQ. This CDR3 region has 16 residues. The variable domain in full, with the rest retrieved from reference TRBV5-1 and TRBJ2-3, is KAGVTQTPRYLIKTRGQQVTLSCSPISGHRSVSWYQQTPGQGLQFLFEYFSETQRNKGNFPGRFSGRQFSNSRSEMNVSTLELGDSALYLCASSLAVGAYTDTQYFGPGTRLTVL.

This CDR3 is CASSQDQDRGYEQYF. The CDR3 coding sequence is TGTGCCAGCAGCCAAGATCAGGACAGGGGCTACGAGCAGTACTTC. The chain uses TRBV3-1 (or the pseudogene TRBV3-2) and TRBJ2-7; 9 bases agree with TRBD1. CDR1 and CDR2 from the germline V gene are LGHDT and YNNKEL (reference sequence). V was pared by 0 bases and J by 3 bases, with 3 bases of the junction left unmatched. The CDR3 covers 15 residues.

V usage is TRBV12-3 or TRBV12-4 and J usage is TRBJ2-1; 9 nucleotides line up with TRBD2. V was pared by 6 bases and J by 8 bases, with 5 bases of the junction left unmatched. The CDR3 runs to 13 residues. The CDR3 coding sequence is TGTGCCAGCAGATCCGGGACTAGCTATGAGCAGTTCTTC. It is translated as CASRSGTSYEQFF.

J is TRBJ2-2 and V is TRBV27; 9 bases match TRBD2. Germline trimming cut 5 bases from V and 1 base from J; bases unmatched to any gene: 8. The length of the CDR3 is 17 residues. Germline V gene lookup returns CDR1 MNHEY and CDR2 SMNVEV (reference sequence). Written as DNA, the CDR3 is TGTGCCAGCAGTCTCGGAAGAGCGGGGGGGAACACCGGGGAGCTGTTTTTT. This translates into CASSLGRAGGNTGELFF.

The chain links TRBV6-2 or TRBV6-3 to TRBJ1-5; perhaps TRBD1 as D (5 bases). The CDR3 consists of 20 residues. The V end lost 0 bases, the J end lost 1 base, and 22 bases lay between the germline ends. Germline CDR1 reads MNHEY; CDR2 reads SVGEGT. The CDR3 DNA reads TGTGCCAGCAGTTACTCGATGGGCAGGGCTTTCGGTTCGAGCAATCAGCCCCAGCATTTT. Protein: CASSYSMGRAFGSSNQPQHF.

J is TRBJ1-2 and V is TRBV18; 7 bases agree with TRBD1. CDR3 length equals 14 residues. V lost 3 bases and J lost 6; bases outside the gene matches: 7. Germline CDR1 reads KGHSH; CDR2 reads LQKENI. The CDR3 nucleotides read TGTGCCAGCTCACCCGACAGGGCTGGGGATGGCTACACCTTC. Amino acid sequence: CASSPDRAGDGYTF. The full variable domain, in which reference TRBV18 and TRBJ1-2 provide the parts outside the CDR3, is NAGVMQNPRHLVRRRGQEARLRCSPMKGHSHVYWYRQLPEEGLKFMVYLQKENIIDESGMPKERFSAEFPKEGPSILRIQQVVRGDSAAYFCASSPDRAGDGYTFGSGTRLTVV.

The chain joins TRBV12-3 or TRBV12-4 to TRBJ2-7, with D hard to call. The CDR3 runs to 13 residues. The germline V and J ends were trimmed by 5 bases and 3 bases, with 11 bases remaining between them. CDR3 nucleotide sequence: TGTGCCAGCAGTATTGGGCTTGTCTACGAGCAGTACTTC. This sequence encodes CASSIGLVYEQYF.

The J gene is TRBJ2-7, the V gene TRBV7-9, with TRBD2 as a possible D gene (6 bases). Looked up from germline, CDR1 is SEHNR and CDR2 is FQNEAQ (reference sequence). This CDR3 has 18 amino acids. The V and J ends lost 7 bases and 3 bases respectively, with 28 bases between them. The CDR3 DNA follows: TGTGCCAGCACCCGGGGGTCGGAAACTCCGAGCTCCTTCTACGAGCAGTACTTC. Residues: CASTRGSETPSSFYEQYF.

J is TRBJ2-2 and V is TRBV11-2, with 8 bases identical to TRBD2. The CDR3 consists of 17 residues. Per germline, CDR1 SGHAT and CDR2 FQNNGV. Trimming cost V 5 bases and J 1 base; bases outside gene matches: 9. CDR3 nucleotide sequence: TGTGCCAGCAGCCCCCGGGCGGCGGGGGGGAACACCGGGGAGCTGTTTTTT. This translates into CASSPRAAGGNTGELFF.